This is a list of T cell receptor beta chains from one sample in a study of OX40 agonist ivuxolimab in advanced cancers. Clones were sequenced by immunoSEQ multiplex PCR, and TCRdb holds only the in-frame ones, with some missing. This repertoire shows some 83,000 clones, approximately 84% found once; its top ten account for under 8%. The starting material was CD4+ or CD8+ T cells sorted from blood, obtained in a trial of the OX40 agonist ivuxolimab. These TCRs come from an adult with an advanced solid tumor such as melanoma, head and neck, liver or kidney cancer. Each CDR3 is given with its conserved first and last residue. The D gene is left open where the match is weak. The size field is filled for only some rows; it gives once, few, many or a size class.

.,TRBD1,TRBJ1-1,TRBV6-6,14,CASSQQGALTEAFF,TGTGCCAGCAGTCAACAGGGGGCGCTGACTGAAGCTTTCTTT
.,.,TRBJ2-5,TRBV18,11,CASSPSETQYF,TGTGCCAGCTCACCGTCGGAGACCCAGTACTTC
.,.,TRBJ2-3,TRBV7-3,16,CASSRSGGASTDTQYF,TGTGCCAGCAGCCGCTCGGGCGGAGCTAGCACAGATACGCAGTATTTT
.,.,TRBJ1-4,TRBV30,12,CAWKGLREKLFF,TGTGCCTGGAAGGGTCTTAGGGAAAAACTGTTTTTT
.,.,TRBJ1-1,TRBV29-1,16,CSVFGTGMWGRAEAFF,TGCAGCGTTTTCGGGACTGGAATGTGGGGTAGGGCTGAAGCTTTCTTT
.,TRBD1,TRBJ1-1,TRBV11-2,13,CASTPGGGVGGLF,TGTGCCAGCACCCCCGGAGGGGGCGTAGGGGGACTATTT
.,TRBD1,TRBJ1-1,TRBV6-6,16,CASRDRTGRRNTEAFF,TGTGCCAGCAGGGATCGGACAGGGCGTAGGAACACTGAAGCTTTCTTT
.,.,TRBJ1-2,TRBV6-5,12,CASSYSNYGYTF,TGTGCCAGCAGTTACTCGAATTATGGCTACACCTTC
.,.,TRBJ1-2,TRBV7-9,15,CASSLRSPRNYGYTF,TGTGCCAGCAGCTTGCGATCGCCCAGGAACTATGGCTACACCTTC
.,.,TRBJ1-5,TRBV7-2,16,CASSLGWAPSNQPQHF,TGTGCCAGCAGCTTAGGGTGGGCACCGTCCAATCAGCCCCAGCATTTT
many,.,TRBJ1-3,TRBV11-2,18,CASSFVRGSYFSGNTIYF,TGTGCCAGCAGCTTTGTCAGGGGCTCCTATTTCTCTGGAAACACCATATATTTT
.,TRBD1,TRBJ1-6,TRBV6-5,16,CASSYSEGASNSPLHF,TGTGCCAGCAGTTACTCGGAGGGGGCGTCGAACTCACCCCTCCACTTT
once,TRBD1,TRBJ2-7,TRBV19,16,CASSGSGTGISYEQYF,TGTGCCAGTAGTGGATCCGGGACAGGGATCTCCTACGAGCAGTACTTC
.,.,TRBJ2-3,TRBV30,13,CAWSGQVTDTQYF,TGTGCCTGGAGTGGTCAGGTGACAGATACGCAGTATTTT
.,.,TRBJ1-1,TRBV19,14,CASSRAGKDTEAFF,TGTGCCAGTAGTAGAGCAGGGAAGGACACTGAAGCTTTCTTT
.,.,TRBJ1-1,TRBV5-1,16,CASGFSPGTLNTEAFF,TGCGCCAGCGGCTTCTCACCCGGGACACTGAACACTGAAGCTTTCTTT
.,.,TRBJ1-6,TRBV5-6,15,CASSLTGMGNSPLHF,TGTGCCAGCAGCTTGACAGGGATGGGGAATTCACCCCTCCACTTT
few,.,TRBJ2-6,TRBV5-1,16,CASSLGQNVRANVLTF,TGCGCCAGCAGCTTGGGGCAGAACGTCAGGGCCAACGTCCTGACTTTC
.,TRBD2,TRBJ2-5,TRBV6-5,13,CASSLNAGGTQYF,TGTGCCAGCAGTCTGAACGCGGGAGGGACCCAGTACTTC
.,.,TRBJ2-7,TRBV6-6,14,CASSYGGPPYEQYF,TGTGCCAGCAGTTACGGAGGGCCTCCCTACGAGCAGTACTTC
.,.,TRBJ2-5,TRBV5-1,15,CASSSRPEAQETQYF,TGCGCCAGCAGCTCCCGACCTGAGGCTCAAGAGACCCAGTACTTC
.,TRBD2,TRBJ2-1,TRBV6-5,15,CASSSRVAGYNEQFF,TGTGCCAGCAGTTCTCGGGTAGCGGGATACAATGAGCAGTTCTTC
.,.,TRBJ1-5,TRBV19,15,CASSSRDQANQPQHF,TGTGCCAGTAGTTCCCGGGACCAGGCCAATCAGCCCCAGCATTTT
.,.,TRBJ2-1,TRBV29-1,13,CSVEDQYGREQFF,TGCAGCGTTGAAGATCAGTACGGTCGGGAGCAGTTCTTC
.,TRBD1,TRBJ2-1,TRBV5-1,13,CASSLDRGNEQFF,TGCGCCAGCAGCTTGGACAGGGGCAATGAGCAGTTCTTC
.,.,TRBJ2-7,TRBV29-1,13,CSVEDQWGNEQYF,TGCAGCGTTGAAGATCAATGGGGAAACGAGCAGTACTTC
few,.,TRBJ1-1,TRBV30,14,CAWSAQTGRTEAFF,TGTGCCTGGAGCGCCCAGACCGGGCGGACTGAAGCTTTCTTT
.,.,TRBJ2-1,TRBV30,11,CAWSGAWEQFF,TGTGCCTGGTCGGGGGCTTGGGAGCAGTTCTTC
.,.,TRBJ2-3,TRBV7-3,12,CASSLLLDTQYF,TGTGCCAGCAGCTTATTGCTGGATACGCAGTATTTT
.,.,TRBJ1-1,TRBV2,15,CASSERRGGGTEAFF,TGTGCCAGCAGCGAGAGAAGGGGAGGAGGCACTGAAGCTTTCTTT
.,.,TRBJ2-4,TRBV11-2,14,CASSSAPLFGVQYF,TGTGCCAGCAGCTCCGCGCCCCTCTTCGGGGTTCAGTACTTC
.,.,TRBJ1-2,TRBV6-6,14,CASSYKGLDYGYTF,TGTGCCAGCAGTTACAAGGGGCTCGACTATGGCTACACCTTC
.,.,TRBJ1-5,TRBV7-2,13,CASSSQGGQPQHF,TGTGCCAGCAGCTCGCAAGGGGGTCAGCCCCAGCATTTT
.,.,TRBJ2-1,TRBV6-1,15,CASSGAESSYNEQFF,TGTGCCAGCAGTGGTGCAGAGAGCTCCTACAATGAGCAGTTCTTC
once,TRBD1,TRBJ2-3,TRBV11-2,16,CASSTPKGGVTDTQYF,TGTGCCAGCAGCACCCCGAAAGGGGGCGTCACAGATACGCAGTATTTT
.,.,TRBJ1-4,TRBV9,14,CASSSQGSDEKLFF,TGTGCCAGCAGCTCACAGGGTTCGGATGAAAAACTGTTTTTT
few,.,TRBJ2-1,TRBV6-5,12,CASSYRAGEQFF,TGTGCCAGCAGTTACAGGGCCGGTGAGCAGTTCTTC
few,.,TRBJ2-1,TRBV7-9,11,CASSLAYEQFF,TGTGCCAGCAGCCTGGCATATGAGCAGTTCTTC
.,TRBD1,TRBJ2-7,TRBV5-4,13,CASSFDRAYEQYF,TGTGCCAGCAGCTTCGACAGGGCCTACGAGCAGTACTTC
few,.,TRBJ1-5,TRBV4-1,15,CASSQDGHGNQPQHF,TGCGCCAGCAGCCAGGATGGACACGGCAATCAGCCCCAGCATTTT
.,.,TRBJ2-1,TRBV5-1,14,CASSLSVTYNEQFF,TGCGCCAGCAGCCTGTCGGTTACTTACAATGAGCAGTTCTTC
.,.,TRBJ2-7,TRBV30,12,CAWGGSIYEQYF,TGTGCCTGGGGGGGGTCGATATACGAGCAGTACTTC
.,.,TRBJ1-5,TRBV7-3,12,CASSVGVSPQHF,TGTGCCAGCAGCGTCGGTGTCTCGCCCCAGCATTTT
.,TRBD2,TRBJ2-5,TRBV5-4,15,CASSYGGAGQETQYF,TGTGCCAGCAGCTACGGGGGGGCGGGGCAAGAGACCCAGTACTTC